This entry concerns a single T cell receptor (beta chain). Sequenced by immunoSEQ multiplex PCR; TCRdb stores in-frame clones only, minus some. The sample consists of some 360,000 clones, roughly 90% of them appearing once. This record belongs to a study of blood T cell repertoires in COVID-19. Source material: PBMCs or T cells enriched from blood (not recorded which). The TCR comes from a woman in her 30s who had been exposed to COVID-19.

The CDR3 spells CSVEDRGHYGYTF. Written as DNA, the CDR3 is TGCAGCGTTGAAGACAGGGGCCACTATGGCTACACCTTC. The chain is built from TRBV29-1 and TRBJ1-2; perhaps TRBD1 as D (6 bases). Germline assignment: CDR1 SQVTM and CDR2 ANQGSEA. V was cut by 0 bases and J by 3 bases, with 8 bases left in between. This CDR3 contains 13 residues.